Below, 13 T cell receptor beta chains from the same sample are listed, as sequenced in a study of read filtering for tumor transcriptome and immune sequencing. This library used 300 to 450 ng RNA and molecular barcoded adaptors spanning alpha/delta and beta/gamma chains. TCRdb fed the reads into MiXCR, producing one record per CDR3 protein. The table lists tens of thousands of distinct CDR3 sequences, approximately 19% of them singletons. Sequenced input: a population of CD138-negative cells sorted from bone marrow. All receptors derive from a donor at least 40 years old with multiple myeloma.

This clonotype was observed many times. V gene TRBV19 combines with J gene TRBJ1-2; D ambiguous. CDR3 length equals 14 residues. Trimming removed 3 bases from V and 8 bases from J, with 16 bases in between. CDR1 and CDR2 from the germline V gene are LNHDA and SQIVND (reference sequence). CDR3 residues: CASSIGGGSRGYTF. Here the CDR3 DNA reads TGTGCCAGTAGTATTGGCGGTGGTAGCAGAGGCTACACCTTC.

At least ten counts were recorded for this clonotype. CDR3 loop: CASSPGQGRTGELFF. The DNA for the CDR3 is TGCGCCAGCAGCCCAGGACAGGGTAGGACCGGGGAGCTGTTTTTT. This rearrangement joins TRBV5-1 to TRBJ2-2; 8 bases align to TRBD1. With V trimmed by 4 bases and J by 5 bases, 7 bases remained unmatched. The CDR3 contains 15 residues. Germline assignment: CDR1 SGHRS and CDR2 YFSETQ.

This clonotype was observed a handful of times. A much bigger clone sits one base away, suggesting this may be a read error. The rearrangement uses TRBV29-1 and TRBJ2-7; the match to TRBD1 covers 8 bases. The CDR3 extends over 12 amino acids. The germline V gene encodes CDR1 SQVTM and CDR2 ANQGSEA. CDR3 sequence (DNA): TGCGGCGGGCGCGGACAGGGTTACGAGCAGTACTTC. Translating gives CGGRGQGYEQYF.

This chain's CDR3 is CASSLVEGLAKNIQYF. Here the CDR3 DNA reads TGTGCCAGCAGCTTAGTAGAGGGGTTAGCCAAAAACATTCAGTACTTC. The chain links TRBV7-2 to TRBJ2-4; D tentatively reads TRBD1 or TRBD2 (5 bases each). The germline CDR1 and CDR2 sequences are SGHTA and FQGNSA. V lost 1 base, J lost 0 bases, and 10 bases lay in between. The CDR3 loop spans 16 amino acids.

This clonotype was counted many times. V gene TRBV6-6 combines with J gene TRBJ1-4; a weak D match, TRBD1 (6 bases). The germline V and J ends were trimmed by 7 bases and 2 bases, with 11 bases remaining between them. The CDR3 length is 14 residues. Germline CDR1 is MNHNY and CDR2 is SVGAGI (reference sequence). For the CDR3, the DNA is TGTGCCAGCAAACAGGGAAGGACTAATGAAAAACTGTTTTTT. Translated: CASKQGRTNEKLFF.

This clonotype was counted at least ten times. V is TRBV28 and J is TRBJ1-4; TRBD1 is a possible D gene (6 bases). The CDR3 is 14 residues long. Trimming stripped 7 bases from V and 5 bases from J, with 14 bases between. CDR1 and CDR2 from the germline V gene are MDHEN and SYDVKM. In DNA form, the CDR3 reads TGTGCCAGCACCAGGCTGGGGGCAAATGAAAAACTGTTTTTT. Translated: CASTRLGANEKLFF.

Ten or more counts support this clonotype. J is TRBJ1-1 and V is TRBV29-1; no reliable D call. V was cut by 8 bases and J by 1 base, with 14 bases left in between. This CDR3 spans 13 amino acids. The germline gives CDR1 SQVTM, CDR2 ANQGSEA. The CDR3 loop reads CSPIRTGNTEAFF. The CDR3 nucleotides read TGCAGCCCTATCAGGACCGGGAACACTGAAGCTTTCTTT.

There are many counts of this clonotype. This chain links TRBV6-5 with TRBJ2-3; D is unclear. CDR3 length: 11 amino acids. Deletions cut 8 bases from V and 1 base from J, with 4 bases between. Germline CDR1 reads MNHEY; CDR2 reads SVGAGI. The CDR3 sequence is CASGGTDTQYF. The CDR3 DNA reads as TGTGCCAGCGGGGGCACAGATACGCAGTATTTT.

Notes on this clonotype: With a much larger clone just one base away, this may be a read error. The gene calls are TRBV20-1 and TRBJ2-7; D is perhaps TRBD1 or TRBD2 (5 bases each). Germline V lookup: CDR1 DFQATT, CDR2 SNEGSKA (reference sequence). CDR3 length: 11 amino acids. The CDR3 is CGARVGTPLTF. DNA of the CDR3: TGCGGTGCTAGAGTGGGGACGCCCCTAACCTTC.

Note on this clonotype: One base away lies a much larger clone, so this may be a sequencing read error. This sequence joins TRBV5-4 and TRBJ1-2, with D tentatively TRBD1 (5 bases). V lost 4 bases, J lost 3 bases, and 10 bases lay in between. CDR3 length: 13 residues. The germline V gene encodes CDR1 SGHNT and CDR2 YYREEE (reference sequence). CDR3 region: CASSPRGDYGYTF. Written as DNA, the CDR3 is TGTGCCAGCAGCCCCCGGGGGGACTATGGCTACACCTTC.

The V and J genes are TRBV20-1 and TRBJ2-4, with TRBD2 as a possible D gene (5 bases). V was clipped by 3 bases and J by 1 base, with 16 bases between them. The CDR3 loop spans 16 amino acids. Per germline, CDR1 DFQATT and CDR2 SNEGSKA (reference sequence). The CDR3 sequence: CSASSRAGVAKNIQYF. CDR3 nucleotides: TGCAGTGCTAGTTCGCGGGCCGGGGTGGCCAAAAACATTCAGTACTTC.

To note about this clonotype: The final CDR3 position lacks the conserved phenylalanine or tryptophan, pointing to a likely read error. This chain joins TRBV7-9 and TRBJ1-1; TRBD1 aligns across 7 bases. V lost 5 bases to trimming and J lost 3 bases; unmatched junction nucleotides: 9. This CDR3 is built from 15 residues. Germline V CDR1 and CDR2: SEHNR, FQNEAQ (reference sequence). The CDR3 loop is CASSPRQGVHTEAFL. As DNA, the CDR3 is TGTGCCAGCAGCCCTAGACAGGGAGTGCACACTGAAGCTTTCCTT.

Ten or more counts support this clonotype. The rearrangement joins TRBV11-3 to TRBJ2-7, with no clear D. The CDR3 is made up of 12 amino acids. Trimming removed 5 bases at V and 9 bases at J, with 14 bases between. Germline V gene data show CDR1 as SGHNT and CDR2 as YENEEA. In DNA, the CDR3 is TGTGCCAGCAGCCCCCCTAAGGGATGGCAGTACTTC. As protein: CASSPPKGWQYF.